The clone carrying this T cell receptor beta chain was counted many times. Its antigen is not identified. This sample is part of a study of spatial heterogeneity in lung cancer. Time point defined: sample taken at primary tumor resection. The input material, whole RNA from tumor, nontumor lung or frozen PBMC, was sequenced unsorted. TCRdb re-called the 5' RACE reads through MiXCR, storing one row per CDR3 protein. The sample consists of 23,000 or so distinct CDR3 sequences, around 5.1% of them appearing once. Findings and caveats of the study: The appearance of ubiquitous expanded tumor TCRs in blood was greater at resection than follow-up.

The sample in question was PBMCs, obtained at surgery. This receptor was identified in a male donor with early-stage non-small cell lung cancer.

In DNA, the CDR3 is TGTGCCAGCAGCTACGGGACTAGCGGTTACAATGAGCAGTTCTTC. Translated: CASSYGTSGYNEQFF. The chain couples TRBV7-9 to TRBJ2-1; 11 bases align to TRBD2. V gave up 4 bases and J gave up 4 bases; unmatched junction bases: 3. CDR3 length equals 15 residues. The V gene's germline CDR1 is SEHNR and CDR2 FQNEAQ (reference sequence).